Each of the 26 T cell receptor beta chains below was sequenced from the same sample in a study of blood T cells in healthy people across ages. With a J-beta primer mix and a sample-barcoded 5' primer, a second PCR ran 7 to 11 cycles. TCRdb re-called the 5' RACE reads with MiXCR, one entry per CDR3 protein. The profile covers roughly 2 million distinct CDR3 sequences, with about 50% appearing a single time and about 2.1% taken by the ten largest. What was sequenced was blood. These receptors originate from a middle-aged woman in good health.

This clonotype occurred a few times. The V call is TRBV20-1, the J call TRBJ2-6; no clear D gene. Germline V gene data show CDR1 as DFQATT and CDR2 as SNEGSKA (reference sequence). V lost 4 bases to trimming and J lost 4 bases, with 5 bases between them. The CDR3 runs to 12 residues. This CDR3 is CSAKLGANVLTF. The CDR3 DNA reads as TGCAGTGCTAAGCTCGGGGCCAACGTCCTGACTTTC.

This chain joins TRBV20-1 and TRBJ2-6, with 7 positions matching TRBD2. Germline-derived CDR1 and CDR2 are DFQATT and SNEGSKA (reference sequence). The CDR3 contains 15 residues. With 3 bases clipped from V and 4 bases from J, the junction kept 6 bases outside the gene matches. This chain's CDR3 is CSARDRGRGANVLTF. The CDR3 DNA is TGCAGTGCTAGGGACCGCGGGAGAGGGGCCAACGTCCTGACTTTC.

V usage is TRBV12-3 or TRBV12-4 and J usage is TRBJ1-5; D is unresolved. This CDR3 is built from 14 residues. V gave up 3 bases and J gave up 2 bases, with 8 bases separating them. The CDR3 region is CASSFPGRNQPQHF. In nucleotides, the CDR3 is TGTGCCAGCAGTTTTCCTGGGCGCAATCAGCCCCAGCATTTT.

Here the CDR3 reads CASSPTESSYNEQFF. The CDR3 nucleotides read TGCGCCAGCAGCCCGACAGAGAGCTCCTACAATGAGCAGTTCTTC. The chain links TRBV4-1 to TRBJ2-1, with D possibly TRBD1 on 5 matching bases. Germline CDR1 reads MGHRA; CDR2 reads YSYEKL. The CDR3 is 15 residues long. V was trimmed by 4 bases and J by 0 bases, leaving 10 bases between them.

CDR3 DNA sequence: TGTGCCAGCAGCCCAAAACAGGGGGAGGAGACCCAGTACTTC. Translating it yields CASSPKQGEETQYF. The chain employs TRBV7-9 and TRBJ2-7, with 8 bases matching TRBD1. The end of the DNA aligns better with TRBJ2-5, so the J call may be wrong. Germline lookup yields CDR1 SEHNR and CDR2 FQNEAQ (reference sequence). This CDR3 comprises 14 residues.

The V gene is TRBV12-3 or TRBV12-4, the J gene TRBJ2-1; 7 bases agree with TRBD1. Trimming at V came to 3 bases and at J to 4 bases, leaving 6 bases not matched to a gene. This CDR3 contains 15 residues. The CDR3 sequence is CASSLRTGLYNEQFF. In DNA, the CDR3 is TGTGCCAGCAGTTTGAGGACAGGCCTATACAATGAGCAGTTCTTC.

This rearrangement joins TRBV10-2 to TRBJ2-3; a possible D gene is TRBD2 (5 bases). The germline V gene encodes CDR1 WSHSY and CDR2 SAAADI. V was shortened by 0 bases and J by 9 bases, with 19 bases between the two germline ends. The CDR3 consists of 16 residues. In DNA form, the CDR3 reads TGCGCCAGCAGTGAGTCGTGGGGAGCGGAGCCCCCGACGCAGTATTTT. Residues: CASSESWGAEPPTQYF.

This clonotype was counted only a few times. The chain carries TRBV7-2 and TRBJ2-1, with TRBD2 identical over 10 bases. V trimming: 5 bases; J trimming: 8 bases; junction bases outside the gene matches: 9. Germline loops: CDR1 SGHTA, CDR2 FQGNSA. CDR3 size: 15 residues. The CDR3 nucleotides read TGTGCCAGCAGCCGTACTAGCGGGATTGGGGATGAGCAGTTCTTC. Encoded protein: CASSRTSGIGDEQFF.

This clonotype turned up a few times. V gene TRBV7-2 combines with J gene TRBJ2-4, with TRBD2 matching over 10 bases. Unmatched junction bases numbered 4, after V lost 3 bases and J lost 5 bases. The CDR3 contains 15 residues. From germline, CDR1 is SGHTA and CDR2 FQGNSA. In nucleotides, the CDR3 is TGTGCCAGCAGCTTTAGCGGGGGGCCGCAAAACATTCAGTACTTC. Translated: CASSFSGGPQNIQYF.

CDR3: CASSLLRRGQGRGGEQYF. In DNA form, the CDR3 reads TGTGCCAGCAGTCTGCTACGTAGAGGGCAGGGGCGAGGGGGCGAGCAGTACTTC. The chain couples TRBV7-2 to TRBJ2-7; TRBD1 is a possible D gene (6 bases). This CDR3 spans 18 amino acids. V lost 6 bases and J lost 6, with 30 bases in between. Germline CDR1 SGHTA, CDR2 FQGNSA.

The CDR3 DNA reads TGTGCCAGCAGCTTCCAGACTAGCGGGGGGGCCGGGACCCAGTACTTC. Its protein is CASSFQTSGGAGTQYF. The chain has TRBV11-2 and TRBJ2-7; TRBD2 matches 14 bases. Gene TRBJ2-5 matches the end of the DNA better, so the J call may be wrong. The germline V gene has CDR1 SGHAT and CDR2 FQNNGV. The CDR3 spans 16 residues.

The J gene is TRBJ1-1, the V gene TRBV7-2, with 8 bases lining up with TRBD1. Unmatched junction bases numbered 5, after V lost 5 bases and J lost 3 bases. The germline gives CDR1 SGHTA, CDR2 FQGNSA. The CDR3 has 14 amino acids. CDR3 in DNA: TGTGCCAGCAGCGCCGGACAGGGACACACTGAAGCTTTCTTT. Its protein is CASSAGQGHTEAFF.

The sample holds a few counts of this clonotype. The genes are TRBV28 and TRBJ1-4, with D perhaps matching TRBD1 (5 bases). CDR3 length: 17 amino acids. Germline-derived CDR1 and CDR2 are MDHEN and SYDVKM. V lost 4 bases to trimming and J lost 3 bases, with 18 bases between them. CDR3 sequence reads: CASSCRDGESANEKLFF. The DNA for the CDR3 is TGTGCCAGCAGTTGCCGGGACGGGGAGAGCGCTAATGAAAAACTGTTTTTT.

There are a few counts of this clonotype. This chain joins TRBV7-2 and TRBJ1-1; D may be TRBD1 (5 bases). Trimming left V 5 bases short and J 1 base short, with 17 bases between. The CDR3 totals 16 residues. CDR1 and CDR2 (germline): SGHTA, FQGNSA. CDR3 nucleotides: TGTGCCAGCAGCCCCAGGCCGGGGGGGGAGAACACTGAAGCTTTCTTT. Translation gives CASSPRPGGENTEAFF. The full variable domain, with the rest looked up from reference TRBV7-2 and TRBJ1-1, is GAGVSQSPSNKVTEKGKDVELRCDPISGHTALYWYRQSLGQGLEFLIYFQGNSAPDKSGLPSDRFSAERTGGSVSTLTIQRTQQEDSAVYLCASSPRPGGENTEAFFGQGTRLTVV.

The chain links TRBV6-2 or TRBV6-3 to TRBJ2-4; D unresolved. Germline V gene lookup returns CDR1 MNHEY and CDR2 SVGEGT. V lost 5 bases to trimming and J lost 0 bases, with 14 bases between them. The CDR3 totals 16 residues. Written as DNA, the CDR3 is TGTGCCAGCAGTGACTTTGGTGAGCTAGCCAAAAACATTCAGTACTTC. Protein: CASSDFGELAKNIQYF.

The sample holds a few counts of this clonotype. The chain employs TRBV29-1 and TRBJ2-1, with no clear D. The length of the CDR3 is 13 residues. V was cut by 7 bases and J by 4 bases, with 14 bases left in between. Looked up from germline, CDR1 is SQVTM and CDR2 is ANQGSEA. The CDR3 DNA reads TGCAGCGACGTAATCGGACCGTACAATGAGCAGTTCTTC. Translation gives CSDVIGPYNEQFF.

The chain employs TRBV29-1 and TRBJ1-2; D is unclear. The CDR3 sequence is 13 residues long. With 0 bases removed from V and 6 bases from J, the gap between germline ends came to 11 bases. The germline V gene encodes CDR1 SQVTM and CDR2 ANQGSEA. CDR3 sequence: CSVEEYGFNGYTF. CDR3 coding DNA: TGCAGCGTTGAAGAGTACGGGTTTAATGGCTACACCTTC.

This clonotype turned up a few times. The V gene is TRBV4-1, the J gene TRBJ2-5; the D is unclear. Between the trimmed V and J ends, which lost 1 base and 1 base, there was a span of 13 bases. CDR1 MGHRA and CDR2 YSYEKL come from the germline V gene. The CDR3 is made up of 16 amino acids. The CDR3 reads CASSQGSRASQETQYF. CDR3 nucleotide sequence: TGCGCCAGCAGCCAAGGGAGTCGGGCGTCCCAAGAGACCCAGTACTTC.

This clonotype was detected once. V usage is TRBV4-2 and J usage is TRBJ1-1; D ambiguous. This CDR3 has 15 residues. Germline values: CDR1 LGHNA, CDR2 YNFKEQ. The germline V and J ends were trimmed by 0 bases and 6 bases, with 14 bases remaining between them. DNA for the CDR3: TGTGCCAGCAGCCAAGATGGAGGGTTATTCGCTGAAGCTTTCTTT. It specifies CASSQDGGLFAEAFF.

This rearrangement joins TRBV6-5 to TRBJ2-1, with D tentatively TRBD1 or TRBD2 (5 bases each). Germline assignment: CDR1 MNHEY and CDR2 SVGAGI. The length of the CDR3 is 14 residues. Trimming removed 6 bases from V and 2 bases from J, with 11 bases in between. The CDR3 region is CASRSRGAYNEQFF. The CDR3 nucleotides are TGTGCCAGCAGGAGTAGGGGAGCCTACAATGAGCAGTTCTTC.

Only a few counts were recorded for this clonotype. The chain uses TRBV18 and TRBJ1-4; weak D call: TRBD1 (5 bases). Germline-derived CDR1 and CDR2 are KGHSH and LQKENI. The V end was cut by 3 bases, the J end by 4 bases, with 9 bases between. This CDR3 region has 14 residues. The CDR3 reads CASSPDRRNEKLFF. CDR3 sequence (DNA): TGTGCCAGCTCACCCGACAGACGTAATGAAAAACTGTTTTTT.

This clonotype was found a few times. The rearrangement uses TRBV27 and TRBJ1-2, with D tentatively TRBD1 (6 bases). V shed 2 bases and J shed 7 bases, with 20 bases lying between them. Germline V CDR1 and CDR2: MNHEY, SMNVEV (reference sequence). This CDR3 region has 16 residues. CDR3 DNA: TGTGCCAGCAGTTTAAGGGGTGTCTACAGGGACGGTGGCTACACCTTC. Its translation is CASSLRGVYRDGGYTF.

This clonotype has just a few counts. The V call is TRBV9, the J call TRBJ2-3; D gene unclear. V lost 0 bases and J lost 4, with 6 bases in between. This CDR3 region has 13 residues. From germline, CDR1 is SGDLS and CDR2 YYNGEE. The chain's CDR3 is CASSVGMADTQYF. For the CDR3, the DNA is TGTGCCAGCAGCGTAGGAATGGCAGATACGCAGTATTTT.

The chain employs TRBV11-1 and TRBJ2-1, with TRBD2 matching over 13 bases. V lost 6 bases and J lost 13; bases outside the gene matches: 9. The CDR3 has 14 residues. In germline, CDR1 is SGHAT, CDR2 FQDESV (reference sequence). CDR3 sequence: CASSPGLAGAGQFF. The CDR3 nucleotides read TGTGCCAGCAGTCCCGGACTAGCGGGGGCTGGACAGTTCTTC.

The genes are TRBV20-1 and TRBJ2-5; D is undetermined. This CDR3 contains 12 residues. Germline lookup yields CDR1 DFQATT and CDR2 SNEGSKA (reference sequence). Trimming left V 5 bases short and J 4 bases short, with 11 bases between. CDR3 nucleotides: TGCAGTGCTCCTAGTGACGGAGAGACCCAGTACTTC. It is translated as CSAPSDGETQYF.

This clonotype was seen a handful of times. The chain joins TRBV6-5 to TRBJ2-1; D is ambiguous. The CDR3 is made up of 15 amino acids. V was trimmed by 5 bases and J by 0 bases, leaving 11 bases between them. In germline, CDR1 is MNHEY, CDR2 SVGAGI. The CDR3 DNA reads as TGTGCCAGCAGTACCCAGGAAAGCTCCTACAATGAGCAGTTCTTC. Translated: CASSTQESSYNEQFF.